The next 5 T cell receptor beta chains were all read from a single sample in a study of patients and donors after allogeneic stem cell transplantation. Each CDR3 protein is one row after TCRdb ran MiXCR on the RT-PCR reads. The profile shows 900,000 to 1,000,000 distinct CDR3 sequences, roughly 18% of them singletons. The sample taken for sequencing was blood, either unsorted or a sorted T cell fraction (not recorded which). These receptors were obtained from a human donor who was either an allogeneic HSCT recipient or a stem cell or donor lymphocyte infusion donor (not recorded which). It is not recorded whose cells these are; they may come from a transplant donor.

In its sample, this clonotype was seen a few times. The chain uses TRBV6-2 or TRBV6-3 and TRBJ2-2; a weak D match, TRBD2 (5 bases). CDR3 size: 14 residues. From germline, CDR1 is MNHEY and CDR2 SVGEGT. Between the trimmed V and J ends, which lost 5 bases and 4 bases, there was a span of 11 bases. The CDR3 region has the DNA TGTGCCAGCAGTCCGAGCGGCGGCACCGGGGAGCTGTTTTTT. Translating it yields CASSPSGGTGELFF.

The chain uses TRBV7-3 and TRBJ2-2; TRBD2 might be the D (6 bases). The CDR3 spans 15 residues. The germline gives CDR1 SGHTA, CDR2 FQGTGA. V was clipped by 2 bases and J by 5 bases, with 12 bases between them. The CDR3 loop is CASSLDAGRTGELFF. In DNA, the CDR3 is TGTGCCAGCAGCTTAGACGCGGGACGAACCGGGGAGCTGTTTTTT.

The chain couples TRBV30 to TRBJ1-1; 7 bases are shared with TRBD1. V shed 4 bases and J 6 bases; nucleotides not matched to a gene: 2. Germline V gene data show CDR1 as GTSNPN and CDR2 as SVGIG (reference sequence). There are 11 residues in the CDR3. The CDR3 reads CAWMQGAEAFF. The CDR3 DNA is TGTGCCTGGATGCAGGGGGCTGAAGCTTTCTTT.

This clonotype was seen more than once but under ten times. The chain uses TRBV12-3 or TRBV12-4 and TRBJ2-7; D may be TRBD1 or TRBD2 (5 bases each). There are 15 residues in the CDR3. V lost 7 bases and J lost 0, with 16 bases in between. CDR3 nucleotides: TGTGCCAGCACCTACCGGGGCCCGAGCTCCTACGAGCAGTACTTC. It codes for CASTYRGPSSYEQYF.

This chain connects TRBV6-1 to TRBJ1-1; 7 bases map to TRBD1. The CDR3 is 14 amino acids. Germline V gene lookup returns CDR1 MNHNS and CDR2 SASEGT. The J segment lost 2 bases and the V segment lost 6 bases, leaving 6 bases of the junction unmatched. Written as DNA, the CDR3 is TGTGCCAGCAGATGGGACAGAAAAAACACTGAAGCTTTCTTT. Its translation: CASRWDRKNTEAFF.